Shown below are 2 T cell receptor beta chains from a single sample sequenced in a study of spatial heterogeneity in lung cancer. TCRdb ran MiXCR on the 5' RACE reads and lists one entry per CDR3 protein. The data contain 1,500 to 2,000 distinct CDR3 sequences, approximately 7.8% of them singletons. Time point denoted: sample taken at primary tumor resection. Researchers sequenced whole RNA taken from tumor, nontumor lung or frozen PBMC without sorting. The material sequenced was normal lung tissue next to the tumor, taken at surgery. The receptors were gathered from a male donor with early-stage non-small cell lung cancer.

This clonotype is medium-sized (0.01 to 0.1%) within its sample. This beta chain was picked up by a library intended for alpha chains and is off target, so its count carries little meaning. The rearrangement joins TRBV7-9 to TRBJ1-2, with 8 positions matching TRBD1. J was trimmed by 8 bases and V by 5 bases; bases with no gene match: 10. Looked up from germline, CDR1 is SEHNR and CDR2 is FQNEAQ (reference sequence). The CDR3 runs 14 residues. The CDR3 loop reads CASSPSDREEGYTF. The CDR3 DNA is TGTGCCAGCAGCCCCTCGGACAGGGAGGAAGGCTACACCTTC.

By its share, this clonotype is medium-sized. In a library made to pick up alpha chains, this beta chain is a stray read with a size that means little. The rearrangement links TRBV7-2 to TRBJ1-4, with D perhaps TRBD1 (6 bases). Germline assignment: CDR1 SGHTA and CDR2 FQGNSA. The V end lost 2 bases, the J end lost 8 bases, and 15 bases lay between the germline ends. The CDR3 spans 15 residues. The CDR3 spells CASSLHTGFIEKLFF. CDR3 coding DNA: TGTGCCAGCAGCTTACATACAGGGTTTATAGAAAAACTGTTTTTT.